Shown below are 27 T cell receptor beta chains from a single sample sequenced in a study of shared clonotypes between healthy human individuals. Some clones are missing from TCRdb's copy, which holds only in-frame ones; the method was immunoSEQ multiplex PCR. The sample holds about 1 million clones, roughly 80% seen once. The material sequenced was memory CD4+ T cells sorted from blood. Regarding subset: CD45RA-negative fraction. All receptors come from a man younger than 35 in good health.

The DNA of the CDR3 is TGTGCCAGTAGTATCGGACTAGCGGGAGGGCCCTACGAGCAGTACTTC. This codes for CASSIGLAGGPYEQYF. This chain joins TRBV19 and TRBJ2-7; 15 nucleotides align to TRBD2. V was pared by 3 bases and J by 2 bases, with 2 bases of the junction left unmatched. CDR1 and CDR2 from the germline V gene are LNHDA and SQIVND (reference sequence). The CDR3 spans 16 residues.

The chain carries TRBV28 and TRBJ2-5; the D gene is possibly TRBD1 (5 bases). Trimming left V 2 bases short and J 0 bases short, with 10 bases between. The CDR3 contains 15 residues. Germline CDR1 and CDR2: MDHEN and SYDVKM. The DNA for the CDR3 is TGTGCCAGCAGTTTAGACAGTTCCAACCAAGAGACCCAGTACTTC. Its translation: CASSLDSSNQETQYF.

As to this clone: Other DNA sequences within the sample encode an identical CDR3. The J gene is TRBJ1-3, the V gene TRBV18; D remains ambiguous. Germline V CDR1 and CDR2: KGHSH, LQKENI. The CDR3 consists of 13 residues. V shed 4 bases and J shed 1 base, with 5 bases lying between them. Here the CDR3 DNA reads TGTGCCAGCTCACAGGGATCTGGAAACACCATATATTTT. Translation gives CASSQGSGNTIYF.

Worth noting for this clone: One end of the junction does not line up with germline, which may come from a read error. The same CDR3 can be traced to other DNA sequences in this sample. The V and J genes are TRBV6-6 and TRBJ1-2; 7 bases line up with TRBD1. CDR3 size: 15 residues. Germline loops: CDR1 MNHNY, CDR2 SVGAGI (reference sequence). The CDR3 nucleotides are TGCGCCAGCAGAGTAACAGGGGAAACGGACTATGGCTACACCTTC. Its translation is CASRVTGETDYGYTF.

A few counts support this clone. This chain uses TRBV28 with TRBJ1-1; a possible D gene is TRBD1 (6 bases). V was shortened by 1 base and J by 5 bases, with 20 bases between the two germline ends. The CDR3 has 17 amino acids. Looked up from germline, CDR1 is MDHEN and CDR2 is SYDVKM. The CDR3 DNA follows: TGTGCCAGCAGTTTATCTACAGGGACTCGGATGGGAACTGAAGCTTTCTTT. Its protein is CASSLSTGTRMGTEAFF.

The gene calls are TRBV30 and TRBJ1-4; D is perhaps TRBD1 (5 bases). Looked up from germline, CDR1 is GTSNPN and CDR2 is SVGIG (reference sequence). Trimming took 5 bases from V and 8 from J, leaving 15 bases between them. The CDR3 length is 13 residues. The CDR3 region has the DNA TGTGCCTGGTCTGGCCGGGGGGACGAAAAACTGTTTTTT. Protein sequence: CAWSGRGDEKLFF.

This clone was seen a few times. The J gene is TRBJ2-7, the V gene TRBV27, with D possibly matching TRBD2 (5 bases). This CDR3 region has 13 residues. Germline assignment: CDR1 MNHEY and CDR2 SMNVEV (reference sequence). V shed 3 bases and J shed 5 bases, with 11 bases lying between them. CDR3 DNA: TGTGCCAGCAGTTTGGCAGGAGGACACGAGCAGTACTTC. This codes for CASSLAGGHEQYF.

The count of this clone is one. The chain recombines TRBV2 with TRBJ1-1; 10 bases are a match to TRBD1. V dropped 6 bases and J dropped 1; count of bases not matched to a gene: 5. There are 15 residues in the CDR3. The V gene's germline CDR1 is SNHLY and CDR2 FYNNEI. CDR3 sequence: CASRGWDRGNTEAFF. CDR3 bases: TGTGCCAGCAGAGGATGGGACAGGGGGAACACTGAAGCTTTCTTT.

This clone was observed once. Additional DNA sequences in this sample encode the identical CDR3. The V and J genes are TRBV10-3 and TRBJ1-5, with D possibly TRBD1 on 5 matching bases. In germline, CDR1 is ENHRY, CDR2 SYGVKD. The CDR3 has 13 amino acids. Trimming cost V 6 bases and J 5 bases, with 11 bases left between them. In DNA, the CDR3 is TGTGCCATCAGCGGGGGGGGTGATCAGCCCCAGCATTTT. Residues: CAISGGGDQPQHF.

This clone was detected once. The CDR3 DNA sequence: TGTGCCAGTAGTCCTTTGGACAGCTTAAACATTCAGTACTTC. Amino acids: CASSPLDSLNIQYF. The chain employs TRBV19 and TRBJ2-4; TRBD1 is a possible D gene (6 bases). This CDR3 contains 14 residues. V gave up 5 bases and J gave up 6 bases, with 14 bases separating them. Per the germline V gene, CDR1 is LNHDA and CDR2 is SQIVND (reference sequence).

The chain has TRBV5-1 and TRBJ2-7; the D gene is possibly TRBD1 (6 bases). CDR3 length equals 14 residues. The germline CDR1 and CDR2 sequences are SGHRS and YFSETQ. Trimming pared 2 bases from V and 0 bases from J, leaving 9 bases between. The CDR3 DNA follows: TGCGCCAGCAGCTTTAGACAGGACTCCTACGAGCAGTACTTC. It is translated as CASSFRQDSYEQYF.

CDR3 amino acids: CASSGGVMETQYF. The CDR3 DNA follows: TGTGCCAGCAGTGGAGGCGTTATGGAGACCCAGTACTTC. V and J are TRBV6-1 and TRBJ2-5; D not certain. V lost 4 bases and J lost 5, with 11 bases in between. This CDR3 has 13 residues. Germline assignment: CDR1 MNHNS and CDR2 SASEGT.

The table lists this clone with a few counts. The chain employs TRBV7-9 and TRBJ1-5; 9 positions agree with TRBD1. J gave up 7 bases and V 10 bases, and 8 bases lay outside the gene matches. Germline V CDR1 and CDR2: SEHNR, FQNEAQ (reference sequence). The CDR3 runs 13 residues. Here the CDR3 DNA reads TGTGCCACAAGGGACAGGGTAGGACAGCCCCAGCATTTT. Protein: CATRDRVGQPQHF.

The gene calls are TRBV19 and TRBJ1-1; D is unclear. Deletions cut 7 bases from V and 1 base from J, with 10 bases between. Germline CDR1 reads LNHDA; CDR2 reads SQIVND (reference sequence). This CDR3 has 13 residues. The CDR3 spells CASTIEKNTEAFF. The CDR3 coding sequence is TGTGCCAGTACCATCGAAAAGAACACTGAAGCTTTCTTT.

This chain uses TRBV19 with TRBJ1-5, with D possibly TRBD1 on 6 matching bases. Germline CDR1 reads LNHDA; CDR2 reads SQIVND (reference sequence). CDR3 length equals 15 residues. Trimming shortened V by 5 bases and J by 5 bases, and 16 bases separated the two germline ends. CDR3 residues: CASSPGAYLHQPQHF. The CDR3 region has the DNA TGTGCCAGTAGTCCAGGGGCCTATCTTCATCAGCCCCAGCATTTT.

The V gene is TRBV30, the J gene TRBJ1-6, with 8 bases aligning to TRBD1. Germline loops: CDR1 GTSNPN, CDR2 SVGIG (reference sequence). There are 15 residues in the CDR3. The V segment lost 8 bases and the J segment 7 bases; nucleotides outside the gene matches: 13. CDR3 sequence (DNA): TGTGCCCTAACCCTACAGGGGGTCACCAATTCACCCCTCCACTTT. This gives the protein CALTLQGVTNSPLHF.

CDR3: CASSLAQVEQFF. The CDR3 bases are TGTGCCAGCAGCTTAGCTCAAGTCGAGCAGTTCTTC. The rearrangement links TRBV7-2 to TRBJ2-1; no clear D. Trimming cost V 0 bases and J 10 bases, with 7 bases left between them. This CDR3 comprises 12 residues. CDR1 SGHTA and CDR2 FQGNSA come from the germline V gene.

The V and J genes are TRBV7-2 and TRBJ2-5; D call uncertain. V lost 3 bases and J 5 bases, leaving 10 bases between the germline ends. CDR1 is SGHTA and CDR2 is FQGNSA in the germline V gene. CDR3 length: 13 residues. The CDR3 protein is CASSFGPSETQYF. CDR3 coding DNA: TGTGCCAGCAGCTTTGGGCCGTCTGAGACCCAGTACTTC.

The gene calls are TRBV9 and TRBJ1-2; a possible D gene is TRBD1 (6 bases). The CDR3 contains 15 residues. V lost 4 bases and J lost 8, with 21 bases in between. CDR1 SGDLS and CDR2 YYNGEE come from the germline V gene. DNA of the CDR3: TGTGCCAGCAGCCCCTCCGCGGGGGCAAAAGGAGGCTACACCTTC. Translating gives CASSPSAGAKGGYTF.

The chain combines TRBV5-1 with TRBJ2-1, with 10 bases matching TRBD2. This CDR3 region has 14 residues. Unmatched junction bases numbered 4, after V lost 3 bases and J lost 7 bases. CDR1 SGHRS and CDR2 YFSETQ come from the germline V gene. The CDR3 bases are TGCGCCAGCAGCTCGGGACTAGCGCCGAATGAGCAGTTCTTC. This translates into CASSSGLAPNEQFF.

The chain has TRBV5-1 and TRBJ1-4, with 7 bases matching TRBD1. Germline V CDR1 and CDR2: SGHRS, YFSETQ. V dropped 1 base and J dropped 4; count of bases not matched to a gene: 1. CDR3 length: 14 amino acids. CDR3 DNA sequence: TGCGCCAGCAGCTTGTCAGGGGGTAATGAAAAACTGTTTTTT. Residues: CASSLSGGNEKLFF.

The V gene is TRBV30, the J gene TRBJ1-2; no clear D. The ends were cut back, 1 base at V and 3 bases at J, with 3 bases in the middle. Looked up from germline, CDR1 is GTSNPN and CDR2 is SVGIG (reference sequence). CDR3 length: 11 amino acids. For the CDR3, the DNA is TGTGCCTGGAGTGACGACTATGGCTACACCTTC. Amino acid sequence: CAWSDDYGYTF.

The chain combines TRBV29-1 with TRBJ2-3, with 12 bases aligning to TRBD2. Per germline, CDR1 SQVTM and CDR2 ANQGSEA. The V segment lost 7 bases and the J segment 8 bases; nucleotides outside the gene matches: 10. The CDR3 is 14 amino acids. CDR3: CSADLAGGPGTQYF. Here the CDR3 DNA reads TGCAGCGCGGACCTAGCGGGAGGGCCGGGTACGCAGTATTTT.

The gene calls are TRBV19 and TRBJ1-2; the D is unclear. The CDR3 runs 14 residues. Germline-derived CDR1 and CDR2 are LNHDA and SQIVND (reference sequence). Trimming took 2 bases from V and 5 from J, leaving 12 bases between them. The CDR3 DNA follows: TGTGCCAGTAGTATAACCTCCTCGGGGTATGGCTACACCTTC. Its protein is CASSITSSGYGYTF.

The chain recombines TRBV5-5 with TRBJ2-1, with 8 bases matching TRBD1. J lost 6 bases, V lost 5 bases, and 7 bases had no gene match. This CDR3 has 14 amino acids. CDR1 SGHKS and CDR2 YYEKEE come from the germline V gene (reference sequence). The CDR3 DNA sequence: TGTGCCAGCAGTGGCCAGGGGGCGTCCAATGAGCAGTTCTTC. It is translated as CASSGQGASNEQFF.

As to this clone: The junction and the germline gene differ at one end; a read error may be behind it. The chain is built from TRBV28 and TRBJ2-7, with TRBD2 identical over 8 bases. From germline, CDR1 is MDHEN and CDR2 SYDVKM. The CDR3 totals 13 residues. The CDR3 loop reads CASMGTRSSPTAF. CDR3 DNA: TGTGCCAGCATGGGGACTAGATCATCTCCTACGGCGTTC.

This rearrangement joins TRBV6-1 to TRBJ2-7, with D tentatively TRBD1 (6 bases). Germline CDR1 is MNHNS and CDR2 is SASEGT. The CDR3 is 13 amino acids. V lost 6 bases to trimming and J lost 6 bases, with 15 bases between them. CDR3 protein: CASRQQGSGEQYF. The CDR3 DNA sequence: TGTGCCAGCAGACAACAGGGTTCGGGCGAGCAGTACTTC.